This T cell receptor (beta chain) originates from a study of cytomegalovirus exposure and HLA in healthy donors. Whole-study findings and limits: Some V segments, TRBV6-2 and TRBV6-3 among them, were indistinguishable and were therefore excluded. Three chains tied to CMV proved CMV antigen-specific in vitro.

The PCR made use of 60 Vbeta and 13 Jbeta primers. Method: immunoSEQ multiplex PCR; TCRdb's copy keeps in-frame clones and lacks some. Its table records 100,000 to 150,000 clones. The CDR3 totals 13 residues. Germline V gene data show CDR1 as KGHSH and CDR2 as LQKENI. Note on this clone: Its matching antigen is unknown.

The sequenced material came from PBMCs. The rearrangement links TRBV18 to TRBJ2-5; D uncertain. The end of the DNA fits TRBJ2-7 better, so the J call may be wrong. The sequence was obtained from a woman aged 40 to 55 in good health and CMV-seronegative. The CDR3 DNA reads TGTGCCAGCTCACCAATTGCCAGGAACGAGCAGTACTTC. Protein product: CASSPIARNEQYF.